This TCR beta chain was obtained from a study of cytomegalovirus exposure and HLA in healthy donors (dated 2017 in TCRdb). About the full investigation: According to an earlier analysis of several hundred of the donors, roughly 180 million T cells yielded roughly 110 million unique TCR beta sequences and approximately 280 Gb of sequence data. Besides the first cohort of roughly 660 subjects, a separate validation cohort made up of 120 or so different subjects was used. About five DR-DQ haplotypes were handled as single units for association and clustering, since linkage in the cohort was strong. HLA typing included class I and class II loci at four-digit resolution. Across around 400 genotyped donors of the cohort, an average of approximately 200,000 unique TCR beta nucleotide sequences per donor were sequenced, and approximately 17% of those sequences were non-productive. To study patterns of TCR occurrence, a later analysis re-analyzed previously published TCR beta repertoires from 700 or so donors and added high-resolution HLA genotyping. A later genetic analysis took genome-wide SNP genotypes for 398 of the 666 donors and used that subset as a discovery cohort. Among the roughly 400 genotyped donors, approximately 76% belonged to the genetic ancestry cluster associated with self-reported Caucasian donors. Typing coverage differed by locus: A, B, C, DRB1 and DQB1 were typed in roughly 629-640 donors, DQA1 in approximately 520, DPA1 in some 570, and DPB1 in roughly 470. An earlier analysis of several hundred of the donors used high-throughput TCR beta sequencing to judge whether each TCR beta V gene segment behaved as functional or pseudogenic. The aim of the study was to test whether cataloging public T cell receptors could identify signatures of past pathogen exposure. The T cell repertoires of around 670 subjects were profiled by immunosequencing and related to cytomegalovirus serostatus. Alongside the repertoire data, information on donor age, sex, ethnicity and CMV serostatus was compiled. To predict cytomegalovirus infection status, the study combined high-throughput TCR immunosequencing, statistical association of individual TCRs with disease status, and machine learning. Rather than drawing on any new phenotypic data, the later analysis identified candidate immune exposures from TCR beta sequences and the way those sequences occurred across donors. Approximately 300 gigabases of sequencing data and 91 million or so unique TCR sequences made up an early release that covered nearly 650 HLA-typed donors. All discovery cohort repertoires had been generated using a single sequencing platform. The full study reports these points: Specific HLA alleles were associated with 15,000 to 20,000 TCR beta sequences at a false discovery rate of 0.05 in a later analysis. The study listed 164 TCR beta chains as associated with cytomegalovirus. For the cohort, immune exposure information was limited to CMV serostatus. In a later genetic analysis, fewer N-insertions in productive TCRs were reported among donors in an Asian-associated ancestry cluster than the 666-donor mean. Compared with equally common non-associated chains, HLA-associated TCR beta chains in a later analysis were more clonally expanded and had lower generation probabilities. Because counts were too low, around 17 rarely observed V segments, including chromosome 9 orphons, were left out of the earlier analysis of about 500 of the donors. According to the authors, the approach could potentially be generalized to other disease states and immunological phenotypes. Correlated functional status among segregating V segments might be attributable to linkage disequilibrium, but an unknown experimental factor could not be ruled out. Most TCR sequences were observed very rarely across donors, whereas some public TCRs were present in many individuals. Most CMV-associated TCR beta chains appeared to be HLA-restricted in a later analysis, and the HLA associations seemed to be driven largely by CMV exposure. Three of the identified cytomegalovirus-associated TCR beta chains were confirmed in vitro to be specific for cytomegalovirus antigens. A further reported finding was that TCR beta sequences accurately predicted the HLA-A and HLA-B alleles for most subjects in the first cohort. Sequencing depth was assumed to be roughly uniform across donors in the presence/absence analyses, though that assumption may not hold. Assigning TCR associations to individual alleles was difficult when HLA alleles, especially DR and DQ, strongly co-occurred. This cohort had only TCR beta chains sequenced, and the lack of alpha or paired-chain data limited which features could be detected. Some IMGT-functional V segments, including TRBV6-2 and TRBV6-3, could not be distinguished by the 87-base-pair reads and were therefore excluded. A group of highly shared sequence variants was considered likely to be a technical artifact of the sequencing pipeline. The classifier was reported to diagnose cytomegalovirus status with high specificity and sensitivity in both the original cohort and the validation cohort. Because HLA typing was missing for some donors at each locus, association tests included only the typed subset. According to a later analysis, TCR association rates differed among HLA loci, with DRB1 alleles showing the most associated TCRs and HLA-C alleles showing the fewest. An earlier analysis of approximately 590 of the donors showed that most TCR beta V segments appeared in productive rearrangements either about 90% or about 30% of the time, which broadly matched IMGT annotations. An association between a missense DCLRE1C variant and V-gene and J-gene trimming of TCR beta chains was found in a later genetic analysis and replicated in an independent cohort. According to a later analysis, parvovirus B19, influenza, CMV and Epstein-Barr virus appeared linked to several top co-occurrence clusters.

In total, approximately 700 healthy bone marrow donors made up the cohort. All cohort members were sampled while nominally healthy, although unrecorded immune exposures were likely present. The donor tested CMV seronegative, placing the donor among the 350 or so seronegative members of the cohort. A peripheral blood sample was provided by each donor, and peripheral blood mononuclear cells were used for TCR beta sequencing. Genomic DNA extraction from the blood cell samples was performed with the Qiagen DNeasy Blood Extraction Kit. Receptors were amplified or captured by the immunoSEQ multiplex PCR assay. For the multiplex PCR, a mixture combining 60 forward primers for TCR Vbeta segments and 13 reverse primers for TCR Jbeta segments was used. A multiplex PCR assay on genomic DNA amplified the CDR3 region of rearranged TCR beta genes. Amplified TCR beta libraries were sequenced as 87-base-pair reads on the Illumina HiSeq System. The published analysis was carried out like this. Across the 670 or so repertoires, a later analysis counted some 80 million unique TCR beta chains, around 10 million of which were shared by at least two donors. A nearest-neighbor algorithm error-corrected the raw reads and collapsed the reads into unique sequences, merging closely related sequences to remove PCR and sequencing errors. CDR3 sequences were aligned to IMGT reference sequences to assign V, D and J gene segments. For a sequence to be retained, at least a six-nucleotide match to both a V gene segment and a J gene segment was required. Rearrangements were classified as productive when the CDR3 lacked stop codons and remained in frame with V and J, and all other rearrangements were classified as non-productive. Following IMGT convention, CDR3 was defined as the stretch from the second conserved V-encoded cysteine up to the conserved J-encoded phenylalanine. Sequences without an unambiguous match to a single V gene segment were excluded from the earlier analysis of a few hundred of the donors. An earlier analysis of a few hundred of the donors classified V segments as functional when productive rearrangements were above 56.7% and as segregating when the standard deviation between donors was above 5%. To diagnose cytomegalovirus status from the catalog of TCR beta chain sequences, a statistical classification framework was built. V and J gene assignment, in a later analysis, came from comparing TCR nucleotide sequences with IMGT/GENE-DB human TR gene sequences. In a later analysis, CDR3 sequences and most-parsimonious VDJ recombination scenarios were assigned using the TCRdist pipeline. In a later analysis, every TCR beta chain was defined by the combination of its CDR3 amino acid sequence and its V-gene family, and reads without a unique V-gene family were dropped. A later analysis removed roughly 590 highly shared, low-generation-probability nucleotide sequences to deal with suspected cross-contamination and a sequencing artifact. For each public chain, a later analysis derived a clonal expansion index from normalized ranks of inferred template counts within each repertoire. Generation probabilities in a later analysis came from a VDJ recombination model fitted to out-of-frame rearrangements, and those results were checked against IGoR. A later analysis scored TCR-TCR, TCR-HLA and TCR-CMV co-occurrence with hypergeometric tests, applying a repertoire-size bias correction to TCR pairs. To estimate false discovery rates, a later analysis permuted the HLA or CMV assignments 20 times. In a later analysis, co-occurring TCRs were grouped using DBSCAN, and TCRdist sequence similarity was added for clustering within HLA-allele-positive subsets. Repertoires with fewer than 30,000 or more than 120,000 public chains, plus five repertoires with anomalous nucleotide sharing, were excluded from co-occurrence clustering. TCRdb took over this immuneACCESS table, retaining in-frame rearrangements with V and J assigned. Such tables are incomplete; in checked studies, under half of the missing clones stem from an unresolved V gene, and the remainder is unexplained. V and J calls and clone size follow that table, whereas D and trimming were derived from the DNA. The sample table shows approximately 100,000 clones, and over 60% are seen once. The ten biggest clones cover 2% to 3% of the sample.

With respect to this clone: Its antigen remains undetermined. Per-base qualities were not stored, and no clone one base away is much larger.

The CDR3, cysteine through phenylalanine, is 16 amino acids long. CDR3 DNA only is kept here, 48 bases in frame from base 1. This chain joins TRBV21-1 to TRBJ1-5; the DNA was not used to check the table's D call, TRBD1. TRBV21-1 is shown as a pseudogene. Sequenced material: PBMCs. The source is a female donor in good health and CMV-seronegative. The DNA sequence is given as TGTGCCAGCAAGGGGGCCAGGACGGTTAGCAATCAGCCCCAGCATTTT. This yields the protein CASKGARTVSNQPQHF.